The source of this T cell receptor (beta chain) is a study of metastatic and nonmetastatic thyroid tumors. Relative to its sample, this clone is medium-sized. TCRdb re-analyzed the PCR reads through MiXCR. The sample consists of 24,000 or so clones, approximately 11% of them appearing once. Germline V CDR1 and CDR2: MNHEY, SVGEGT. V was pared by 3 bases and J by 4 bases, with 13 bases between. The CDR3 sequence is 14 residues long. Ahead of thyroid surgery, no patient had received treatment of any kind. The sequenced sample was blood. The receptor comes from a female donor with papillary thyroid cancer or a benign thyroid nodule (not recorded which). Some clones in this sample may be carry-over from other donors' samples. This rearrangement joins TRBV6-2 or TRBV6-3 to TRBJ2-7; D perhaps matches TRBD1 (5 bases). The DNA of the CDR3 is TGTGCCAGCAGTTATCAGGACACGGTATACGAGCAGTACTTC. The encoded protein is CASSYQDTVYEQYF.